This TCR beta chain originates from a study of T cells in Graves' hyperthyroidism and ophthalmopathy. As regards this clonotype: Its antigen is as yet unknown.

The trim removed 7 bases at V and 12 bases at J, leaving 4 bases unmatched. CDR3 length: 10 amino acids. CDR1 is SNHLY, CDR2 FYNNEI, per germline. What was amplified from RNA transcripts were TCR beta CDR3 regions. The primer set for the first-round RT-PCR of the TCR CDR3 was HTBI. Using its own MiXCR run on the multiplex PCR reads, TCRdb lists one record per CDR3 protein. The sample yields 500,000 to 600,000 distinct CDR3 sequences, about 45% seen once. Study conclusions and caveats: Blood samples included most of the expanded thyroid clonotypes exceeding 0.001. The model anticipated ophthalmopathy a median about six months pre-onset.

Diagnostic decisions used clinical symptoms, serum thyroxine and TRAb, thyroid ultrasound and orbital computed tomography. Source material: peripheral blood or thyroid tissue (not recorded which). The receptor comes from an adult woman with Graves' disease, either hyperthyroidism or ophthalmopathy (not recorded which). V gene TRBV2 combines with J gene TRBJ1-2; 8 bases agree with TRBD1. The CDR3 loop reads CASNGQGDTF. CDR3 coding DNA: TGTGCCAGCAATGGACAGGGCGACACCTTC.